This T cell receptor beta chain was obtained from a study of blood T cell repertoires in COVID-19. At the level of the study: Samples representing acute and convalescent COVID-19 were sourced from the United States, Italy and Spain.

In the source study's methods: Amplifying reference gene primers gave estimates of nucleated cell counts. Here immunoSEQ multiplex PCR was the method, and the copy in TCRdb shows in-frame clones only, minus some. V, J and clone size reflect that table, while D and trimming were determined from the DNA. Counted here are almost 400,000 clones, 88% occurring once; the ten biggest clones make up about 0.89%. Recruitment covered about 25 US areas and drew participants whose ages spanned roughly 18 to 100 years. There are 16 residues in the CDR3. Per the germline V gene, CDR1 is SGDLS and CDR2 is YYNGEE. V was trimmed by 4 bases and J by 12 bases, leaving 26 bases between them.

This clonotype was sampled from a woman younger than 45 with acute COVID-19. J is TRBJ2-1 and V is TRBV9; D perhaps matches TRBD2 (6 bases). The sequenced sample was PBMCs or T cells enriched from blood (not recorded which). The CDR3 here is CASSPSRGDSRWRQFF. The CDR3 nucleotides are TGTGCCAGCAGCCCCAGCAGAGGGGACTCCCGGTGGAGGCAGTTCTTC.